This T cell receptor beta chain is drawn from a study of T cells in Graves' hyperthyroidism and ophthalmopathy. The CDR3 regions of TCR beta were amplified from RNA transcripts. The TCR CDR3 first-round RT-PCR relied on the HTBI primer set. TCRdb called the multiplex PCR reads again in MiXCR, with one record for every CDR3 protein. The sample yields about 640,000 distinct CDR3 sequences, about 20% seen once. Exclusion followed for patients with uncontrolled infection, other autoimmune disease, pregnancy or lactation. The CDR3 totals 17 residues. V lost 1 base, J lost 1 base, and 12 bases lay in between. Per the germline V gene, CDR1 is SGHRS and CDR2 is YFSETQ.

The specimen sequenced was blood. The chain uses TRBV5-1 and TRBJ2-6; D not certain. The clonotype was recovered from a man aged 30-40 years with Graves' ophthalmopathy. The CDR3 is CASSLTLQLSGANVLTF. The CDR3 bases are TGCGCCAGCAGCTTGACCTTACAGCTATCTGGGGCCAACGTCCTGACTTTC.